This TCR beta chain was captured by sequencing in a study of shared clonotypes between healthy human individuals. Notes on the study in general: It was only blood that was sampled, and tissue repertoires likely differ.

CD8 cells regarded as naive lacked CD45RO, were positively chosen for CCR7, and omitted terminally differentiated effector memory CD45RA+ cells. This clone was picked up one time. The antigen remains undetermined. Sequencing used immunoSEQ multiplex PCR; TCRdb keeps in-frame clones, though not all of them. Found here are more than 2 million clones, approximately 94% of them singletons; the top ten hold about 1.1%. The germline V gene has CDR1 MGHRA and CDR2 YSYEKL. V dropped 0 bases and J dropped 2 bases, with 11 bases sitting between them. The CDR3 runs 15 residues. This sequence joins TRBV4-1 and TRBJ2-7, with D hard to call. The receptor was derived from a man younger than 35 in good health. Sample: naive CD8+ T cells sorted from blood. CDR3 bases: TGCGCCAGCAGCCAAGAAGGATCTTCCGCCTACGAGCAGTACTTC. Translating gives CASSQEGSSAYEQYF.